This T cell receptor beta chain was found in a study of blood T cell repertoires in COVID-19. Deletions cut 5 bases from V and 6 bases from J, with 10 bases between. The CDR3 has 12 residues. Authors' analysis steps: Estimation of nucleated cell counts was performed using reference gene primer amplification. Libraries were prepared by immunoSEQ multiplex PCR; TCRdb keeps only in-frame clonotypes and omits some of them. The V and J calls and clone size were taken over from that table, and D and trimming were inferred from the DNA. The top ten clones hold around 4.9% of a sample with about 200,000 clones, approximately 81% of them seen once.

This receptor was taken from a woman older than 75 with acute or convalescent COVID-19. Sequenced sample: peripheral blood. V usage is TRBV12-3 or TRBV12-4 and J usage is TRBJ1-2, with D possibly being TRBD1 (6 bases). For the CDR3, the DNA is TGTGCCAGCAGTGGGACATTGGATGGCTACACCTTC. This gives the protein CASSGTLDGYTF.